The T cell receptor beta chain described here comes from a study of OX40 agonist ivuxolimab in advanced cancers. For the study in its entirety: The costimulatory receptor OX40 (CD134) was targeted by ivuxolimab, a fully human IgG2 agonistic monoclonal antibody. Intravenous ivuxolimab was administered to patients every 2 weeks at six dose levels: 0.01, 0.1, 0.3, 1.5, 3 and 10 mg/kg. Among the approximately 50 dose-escalation patients, about 19 had hepatocellular carcinoma, 15 or so melanoma, 9 renal cell carcinoma and 9 head and neck cancer. The dose-escalation cohort was roughly 87% male with a mean age of approximately 59 years, ranging from roughly 23 to 80. Patients were allowed to have had prior anti-PD-1, anti-PD-L1 or anti-CTLA-4 therapy, and approximately 43% of the dose-escalation patients had previously received checkpoint inhibitors. Three dose-escalation patients achieved partial responses, one with hepatocellular carcinoma and two with cutaneous melanoma. Peripheral TCRbeta sequencing aimed to test whether ivuxolimab altered TCR sequence diversity and caused clonal T-cell expansion. The paper reports the monotherapy dose-escalation portion (N of about 50 patients) of the phase I ivuxolimab trial. Paper-wide results and their limitations: Antigen specificity was not determined for the clonally expanded peripheral T cells. In the 0.1-3.0 mg/kg groups, partial responders had among the lowest normalized peripheral clonal expansion, particularly in CD8+ T cells. At doses of 0.1 to 3.0 mg/kg, clonal expansion of both CD4+ and CD8+ T cells in blood was seen between baseline and week 6. After ivuxolimab, expanded clones were on average more numerous among CD8+ T cells than among CD4+ T cells. Low levels of normalized T-cell clonal expansion were also seen in some patients who did not respond.

From the cysteine through the phenylalanine, the CDR3 covers 16 amino acids. Just CDR3 DNA is preserved here, 48 bases in frame from base 1. V loses 3 bases, J loses 0 bases, and the germline ends lie 14 bases apart. CDR1 is given as SGHRS and CDR2 as YFSETQ, both from the germline V gene. In regard to this clone: The antigen it binds to is not known. Per-base qualities were not stored, and no clone one base away is much larger.

Patients with a history of autoimmune disease or receiving systemic immunosuppression were excluded from the trial. In every dose cohort, peripheral blood was drawn for TCR sequencing at baseline, cycle 4 day 1, and cycle 7 day 1. Samples came from an open-label, multicenter, first-in-human phase I dose-escalation trial of ivuxolimab. Adults with locally advanced or metastatic melanoma, renal cell carcinoma, hepatocellular carcinoma or head and neck squamous cell carcinoma were enrolled in the trial. Before TCR sequencing, CD4+ and CD8+ T cells were separately sorted from peripheral blood. For sequencing of the TCRbeta CDR3 region, genomic DNA was extracted from the sorted cells. The immunoSEQ Assay was used to sequence the TCRbeta CDR3 regions. TCRdb retrieved this table from immuneACCESS and kept in-frame rearrangements only. Not all clones are present; in checked studies, unresolved V genes account for under half, and no reason is known for the remainder. The sample contains 75,000 to 80,000 clones, 80% to 90% of them found a single time. The leading ten clones occupy around 5.9% of the sample.

The sequences come from CD4+ or CD8+ T cells sorted from blood, collected in a trial of the OX40 agonist ivuxolimab. The rearranged chain carries TRBV5-1 and TRBJ2-3; TRBD2 is perhaps the D gene, given 6 matching bases. The TCR originated in an adult with an advanced solid tumor such as melanoma, head and neck, liver or kidney cancer. This receptor has the CDR3 CASSSSSVTSTDTQYF. Read as DNA, the sequence is TGCGCCAGCAGCTCCTCTAGCGTCACTAGCACAGATACGCAGTATTTT.